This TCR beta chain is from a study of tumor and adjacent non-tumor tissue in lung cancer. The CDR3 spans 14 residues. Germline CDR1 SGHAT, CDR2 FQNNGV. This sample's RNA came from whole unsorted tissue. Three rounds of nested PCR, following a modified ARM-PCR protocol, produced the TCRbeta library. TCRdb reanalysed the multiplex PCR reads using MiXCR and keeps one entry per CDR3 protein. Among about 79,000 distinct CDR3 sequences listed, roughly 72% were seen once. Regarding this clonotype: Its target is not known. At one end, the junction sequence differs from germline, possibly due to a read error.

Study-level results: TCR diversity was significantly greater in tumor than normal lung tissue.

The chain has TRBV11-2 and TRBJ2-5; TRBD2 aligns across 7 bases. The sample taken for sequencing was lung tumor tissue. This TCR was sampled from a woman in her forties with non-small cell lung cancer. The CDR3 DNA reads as TGTGCAAGCAGCCTGACTAGCTCCAAAGAGACACAGTACTTC. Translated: CASSLTSSKETQYF.